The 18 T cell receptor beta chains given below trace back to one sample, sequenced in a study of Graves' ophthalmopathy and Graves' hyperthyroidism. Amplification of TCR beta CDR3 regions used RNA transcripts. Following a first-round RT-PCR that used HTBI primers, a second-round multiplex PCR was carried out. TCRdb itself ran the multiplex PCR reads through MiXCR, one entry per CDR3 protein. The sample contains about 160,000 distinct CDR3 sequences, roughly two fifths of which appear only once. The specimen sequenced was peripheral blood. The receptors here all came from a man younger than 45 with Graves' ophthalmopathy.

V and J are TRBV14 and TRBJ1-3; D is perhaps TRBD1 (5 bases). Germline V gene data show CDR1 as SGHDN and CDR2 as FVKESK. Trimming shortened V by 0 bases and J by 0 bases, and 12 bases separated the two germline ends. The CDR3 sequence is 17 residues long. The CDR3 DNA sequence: TGTGCCAGCAGCCAAGATTACGGGACCTTCTCTGGAAACACCATATATTTT. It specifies CASSQDYGTFSGNTIYF.

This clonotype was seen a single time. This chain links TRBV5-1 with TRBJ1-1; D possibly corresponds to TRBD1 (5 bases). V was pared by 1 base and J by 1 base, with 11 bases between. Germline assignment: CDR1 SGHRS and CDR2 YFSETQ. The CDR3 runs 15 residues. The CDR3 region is CASSLSHTGNTEAFF. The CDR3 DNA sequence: TGCGCCAGCAGCTTGTCCCACACAGGGAACACTGAAGCTTTCTTT.

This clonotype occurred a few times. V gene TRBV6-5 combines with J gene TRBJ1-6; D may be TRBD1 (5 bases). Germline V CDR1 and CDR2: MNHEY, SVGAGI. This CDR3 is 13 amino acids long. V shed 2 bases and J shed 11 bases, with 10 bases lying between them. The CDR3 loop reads CASSYEGNAPLHF. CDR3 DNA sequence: TGTGCCAGCAGTTACGAGGGGAACGCACCCCTCCACTTT.

CDR3 region: CASSLNKAGGIIPEAFF. The CDR3 region has the DNA TGTGCCAGCAGCTTAAATAAGGCAGGGGGTATAATACCTGAAGCTTTCTTT. The V and J genes are TRBV11-1 and TRBJ1-1; 7 bases map to TRBD1. This CDR3 contains 17 residues. The germline V gene has CDR1 SGHAT and CDR2 FQDESV (reference sequence). Germline trimming cut 2 bases from V and 6 bases from J; bases unmatched to any gene: 15. Full variable domain (missing parts from reference TRBV11-1 and TRBJ1-1): EAEVAQSPRYKITEKSQAVAFWCDPISGHATLYWYRQILGQGPELLVQFQDESVVDDSQLPKDRFSAERLKGVDSTLKIQPAELGDSAMYLCASSLNKAGGIIPEAFFGQGTRLTVV.

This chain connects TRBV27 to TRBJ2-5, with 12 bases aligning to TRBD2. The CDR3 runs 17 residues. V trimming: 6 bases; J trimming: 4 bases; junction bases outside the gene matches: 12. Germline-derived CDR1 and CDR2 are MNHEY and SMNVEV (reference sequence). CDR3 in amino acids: CASSPLAGGRGSETQYF. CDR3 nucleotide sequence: TGTGCCAGCAGCCCCCTAGCGGGGGGGCGAGGATCAGAGACCCAGTACTTC.

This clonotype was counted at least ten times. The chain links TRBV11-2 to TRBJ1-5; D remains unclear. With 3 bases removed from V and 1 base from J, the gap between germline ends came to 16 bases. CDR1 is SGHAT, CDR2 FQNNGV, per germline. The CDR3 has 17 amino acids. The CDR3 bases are TGTGCCAGCAGCTTGGGGAGATCCTCCGGGAGCAATCAGCCCCAGCATTTT. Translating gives CASSLGRSSGSNQPQHF.

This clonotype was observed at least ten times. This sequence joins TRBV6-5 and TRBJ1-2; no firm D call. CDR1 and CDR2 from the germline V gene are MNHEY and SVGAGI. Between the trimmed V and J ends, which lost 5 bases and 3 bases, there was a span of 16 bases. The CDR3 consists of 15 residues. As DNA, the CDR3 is TGTGCCAGCAGTCAGACCGAGAACCTCTACTATGGCTACACCTTC. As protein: CASSQTENLYYGYTF.

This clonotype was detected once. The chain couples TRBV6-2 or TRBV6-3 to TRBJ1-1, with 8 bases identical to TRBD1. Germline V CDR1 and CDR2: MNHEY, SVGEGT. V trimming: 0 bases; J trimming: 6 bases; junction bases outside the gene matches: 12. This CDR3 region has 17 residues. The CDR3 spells CASSYSENRGEKAEAFF. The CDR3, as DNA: TGTGCCAGCAGTTACTCAGAGAACAGGGGGGAGAAGGCTGAAGCTTTCTTT.

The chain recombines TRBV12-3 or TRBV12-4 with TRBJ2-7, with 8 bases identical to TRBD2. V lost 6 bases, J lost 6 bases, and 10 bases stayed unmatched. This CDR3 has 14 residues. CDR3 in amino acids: CASRAPGLVSEQYF. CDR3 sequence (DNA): TGTGCCAGCAGGGCACCGGGACTAGTTAGCGAGCAGTACTTC.

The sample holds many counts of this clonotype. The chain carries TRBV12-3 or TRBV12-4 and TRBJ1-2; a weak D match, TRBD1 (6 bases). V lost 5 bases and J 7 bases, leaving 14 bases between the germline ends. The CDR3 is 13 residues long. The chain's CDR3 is CASSPAGASGYTF. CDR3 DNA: TGTGCCAGCAGTCCAGCAGGGGCGAGTGGCTACACCTTC.

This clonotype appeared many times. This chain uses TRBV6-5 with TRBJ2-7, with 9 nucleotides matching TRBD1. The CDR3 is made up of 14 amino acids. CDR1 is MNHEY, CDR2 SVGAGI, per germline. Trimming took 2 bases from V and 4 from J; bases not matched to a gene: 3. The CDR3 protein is CASSYGDREYEQYF. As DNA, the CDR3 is TGTGCCAGCAGTTACGGGGACAGGGAGTACGAGCAGTACTTC.

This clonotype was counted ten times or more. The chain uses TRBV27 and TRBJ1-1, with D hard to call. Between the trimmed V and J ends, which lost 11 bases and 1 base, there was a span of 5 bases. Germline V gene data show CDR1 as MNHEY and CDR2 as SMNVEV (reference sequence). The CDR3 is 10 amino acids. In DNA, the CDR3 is TGTGCCGGAGGGAACACTGAAGCTTTCTTT. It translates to CAGGNTEAFF.

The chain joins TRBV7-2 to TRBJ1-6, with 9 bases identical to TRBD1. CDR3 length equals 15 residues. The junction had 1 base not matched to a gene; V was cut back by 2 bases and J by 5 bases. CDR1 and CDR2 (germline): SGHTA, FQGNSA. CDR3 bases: TGTGCCAGCAGCTTAAGGACAGGGGATAATTCACCCCTCCACTTT. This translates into CASSLRTGDNSPLHF.

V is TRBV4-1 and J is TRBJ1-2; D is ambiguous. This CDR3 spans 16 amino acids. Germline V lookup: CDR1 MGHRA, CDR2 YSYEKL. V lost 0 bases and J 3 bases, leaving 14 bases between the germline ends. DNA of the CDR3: TGCGCCAGCAGCCAAGATCGTTCTGGACGGTACTATGGCTACACCTTC. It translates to CASSQDRSGRYYGYTF.

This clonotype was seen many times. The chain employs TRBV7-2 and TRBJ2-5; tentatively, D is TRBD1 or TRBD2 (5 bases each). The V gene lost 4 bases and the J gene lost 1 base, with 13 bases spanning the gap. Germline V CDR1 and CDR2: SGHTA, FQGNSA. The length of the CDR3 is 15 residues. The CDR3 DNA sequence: TGTGCCAGCAGCTCCGGGACGGTGGTCCAAGAGACCCAGTACTTC. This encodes CASSSGTVVQETQYF.

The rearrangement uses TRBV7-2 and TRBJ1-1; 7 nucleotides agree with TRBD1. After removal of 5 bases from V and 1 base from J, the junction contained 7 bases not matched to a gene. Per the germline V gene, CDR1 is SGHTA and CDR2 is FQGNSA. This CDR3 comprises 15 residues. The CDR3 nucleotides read TGTGCCAGCAGCCCCCGACGACAGGGGAACACTGAAGCTTTCTTT. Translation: CASSPRRQGNTEAFF.

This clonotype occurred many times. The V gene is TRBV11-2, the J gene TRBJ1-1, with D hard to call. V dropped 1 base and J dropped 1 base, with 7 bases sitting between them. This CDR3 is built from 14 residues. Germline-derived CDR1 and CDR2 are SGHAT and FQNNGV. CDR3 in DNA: TGTGCCAGCAGCTTAGGAGGCACGAACACTGAAGCTTTCTTT. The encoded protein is CASSLGGTNTEAFF. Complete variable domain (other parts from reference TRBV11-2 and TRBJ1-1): EAGVAQSPRYKIIEKRQSVAFWCNPISGHATLYWYQQILGQGPKLLIQFQNNGVVDDSQLPKDRFSAERLKGVDSTLKIQPAKLEDSAVYLCASSLGGTNTEAFFGQGTRLTVV.

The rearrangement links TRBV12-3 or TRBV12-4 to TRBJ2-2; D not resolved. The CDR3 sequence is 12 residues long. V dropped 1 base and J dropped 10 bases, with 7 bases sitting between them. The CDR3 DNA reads TGTGCCAGCAGTTTAGTTCCAGCGGAGCTGTTTTTT. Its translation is CASSLVPAELFF.